This T cell receptor (beta chain) was observed in a study of tumor and adjacent non-tumor tissue in lung cancer. Study details: The patients, 10 to 11 men and about 5 women, were roughly 30 to 80 with stage I to III disease. Study-level points and caveats: Normal lung showed higher cumulative top 100 clone frequency than tumor. Patients with more diverse tumor TCRs had worse survival.

As concerns this clonotype: Its antigen is unknown.

No cell sorting was done before RNA was extracted from the tissue. Distant lung tissue was collected more than 3 cm away from the tumor edge. Donors were chemotherapy-naive, newly diagnosed lung cancer surgical patients in China, August–late 2014. TCRbeta libraries were built with three rounds of nested PCR, modified from ARM-PCR. MiXCR, run by TCRdb on the multiplex PCR reads, gives a single entry per CDR3 protein. The sample lists 75,000 to 80,000 distinct CDR3 sequences; around 76% were seen once. The CDR3 totals 19 residues. V gave up 5 bases and J gave up 3 bases, with 25 bases separating them. Per germline, CDR1 SEHNR and CDR2 FQNEAQ (reference sequence).

This chain joins TRBV7-9 and TRBJ1-4; tentatively, D is TRBD1 (5 bases). The sequenced material came from distant non-tumor lung tissue. The sequence derives from a man aged 65 to 79 with non-small cell lung cancer. The CDR3 DNA is TGTGCCAGCAGCCCTACCCGGGGATTACCGGGACGGCCTAATGAAAAACTGTTTTTT. Translated: CASSPTRGLPGRPNEKLFF. Full variable domain (missing parts from reference TRBV7-9 and TRBJ1-4): DTGVSQNPRHKITKRGQNVTFRCDPISEHNRLYWYRQTLGQGPEFLTYFQNEAQLEKSRLLSDRFSAERPKGSFSTLEIQRTEQGDSAMYLCASSPTRGLPGRPNEKLFFGSGTQLSVL.